This T cell receptor (beta chain) originates from a study of graft-versus-host responses after intestinal transplantation. For the study at large: Anti-thymocyte globulin induction, then tacrolimus and steroids for two to four years, went to all recipients. Points from the study as a whole: Where graft-donor T cell macrochimerism was present, patients had high graft-versus-host to host-versus-graft clonal ratios in allografts. Some GvH clones were seen earlier in gut or blood, suggesting intestinal origin.

Using immunoSEQ multiplex PCR, the repertoire was profiled, and TCRdb retains in-frame clones only, with some absent. Of about 40,000 clones in the sample, 85% to 95% are singletons; the top ten hold 3.5% to 4%. This CDR3 region has 16 residues. Trimming took off 2 bases at V and 4 bases at J, with 19 bases between the two ends. Germline CDR1 reads SGDLS; CDR2 reads YYNGEE. Comments on this clone: No antigen is known for it.

The TCR sequence derives from a human patient who received an intestinal transplant, so some T cells may come from the graft donor. The chain recombines TRBV9 with TRBJ2-7; possible D gene TRBD1, 6 bases. The material sequenced was PBMCs, taken less than 750 days after intestinal transplantation. CDR3 sequence: CASSVSGQGAVYEQYF. The CDR3 nucleotides read TGTGCCAGCAGCGTTTCGGGACAAGGGGCCGTGTACGAGCAGTACTTC.